What follows are 18 T cell receptor beta chains derived from one specimen sequenced in a study of metastatic and nonmetastatic thyroid tumors. No treatment of any kind had been given to any patient before thyroid surgery. TCRdb re-analyzed the PCR reads through MiXCR. The sample consists of some 5,000 clones, around 24% of them appearing once. The sequencing input was adjacent normal tissue. The receptors were gathered from a female donor with papillary thyroid cancer or a benign thyroid nodule (not recorded which). Some clones in this sample may be carry-over from other donors' samples.

This clone was found once. The rearrangement uses TRBV3-1 and TRBJ2-7; 9 bases are a match to TRBD2. The V gene end was trimmed by 2 bases and the J gene end by 2 bases; junction bases not matched to a gene: 1. CDR1 and CDR2 (germline): LGHDT, YNNKEL (reference sequence). The CDR3 is made up of 14 amino acids. CDR3 loop: CASSQLAGPYEQYF. CDR3 sequence (DNA): TGTGCCAGCAGCCAACTAGCGGGACCCTACGAGCAGTACTTC.

Note on this clone: A much larger clonotype is one base distant, so this may be a read error. This rearrangement joins TRBV30 to TRBJ2-7, with D uncertain. Germline V gives CDR1 GTSNPN, CDR2 SVGIG (reference sequence). This CDR3 contains 13 residues. V was pared by 2 bases and J by 3 bases, with 11 bases between. The CDR3 DNA is TGTGCCTGGAGTCTTGGATCTTACTACGAGCAGTACTTC. Protein: CAWSLGSYYEQYF.

The CDR3 here is CASSSGPTFEQFF. In DNA, the CDR3 is TGTGCCAGCAGCTCTGGGCCCACGTTCGAGCAGTTCTTC. The gene calls are TRBV27 and TRBJ2-7; no clear D. The end of the DNA is better explained by TRBJ2-1, so the J call may be wrong. This CDR3 is 13 amino acids long. CDR1 and CDR2 from the germline V gene are MNHEY and SMNVEV (reference sequence).

This clone was found a few times. V and J are TRBV28 and TRBJ2-7; TRBD1 matches 7 bases. Germline V gives CDR1 MDHEN, CDR2 SYDVKM. V dropped 5 bases and J dropped 0; count of bases not matched to a gene: 7. The CDR3 loop spans 15 amino acids. CDR3 sequence reads: CASSDSRDSSYEQYF. CDR3 in DNA: TGTGCCAGCAGTGACTCCCGGGACAGCTCCTACGAGCAGTACTTC.

Relative to its sample, this clone is medium-sized. This chain uses TRBV19 with TRBJ2-2; the D gene is possibly TRBD1 (6 bases). Germline lookup yields CDR1 LNHDA and CDR2 SQIVND (reference sequence). V was shortened by 5 bases and J by 2 bases, with 24 bases between the two germline ends. The CDR3 has 19 amino acids. CDR3 in amino acids: CASSPRRRQVSFNTGELFF. The CDR3 DNA follows: TGTGCCAGTAGTCCACGGCGGCGACAGGTGTCTTTTAACACCGGGGAGCTGTTTTTT.

This chain joins TRBV30 and TRBJ1-2; TRBD1 agrees at 8 bases. The CDR3 is 14 residues long. Germline V gene sequence: CDR1 GTSNPN, CDR2 SVGIG (reference sequence). J was trimmed by 8 bases and V by 3 bases; bases with no gene match: 11. The CDR3 region has the DNA TGTGCCTGGAGATCCGACAGGGGATGGGGCGGCTACACCTTC. Its protein product is CAWRSDRGWGGYTF.

This clone was detected a few times. This sequence joins TRBV28 and TRBJ2-5; D ambiguous. This CDR3 is 16 amino acids long. Trimming removed 3 bases at V and 5 bases at J, with 19 bases between. Germline values: CDR1 MDHEN, CDR2 SYDVKM. In nucleotides, the CDR3 is TGTGCCAGCAGTTTGCACACCCGTGCCTCCGAGGAGACCCAGTACTTC. As protein: CASSLHTRASEETQYF.

This clone is medium-sized (0.01 to 0.1%) within its sample. This chain connects TRBV30 to TRBJ2-5; 10 bases align to TRBD2. Germline values: CDR1 GTSNPN, CDR2 SVGIG (reference sequence). The CDR3 loop spans 14 amino acids. The J segment lost 2 bases and the V segment lost 4 bases, leaving 4 bases of the junction unmatched. The CDR3 spells CAWTRTSGQETQYF. The CDR3 DNA follows: TGTGCCTGGACGAGGACTAGCGGACAAGAGACCCAGTACTTC.

This clone was seen many times. The chain combines TRBV5-4 with TRBJ2-3; TRBD1 or TRBD2 may be the D gene (5 bases each). The CDR3 spans 13 residues. Germline lookup yields CDR1 SGHNT and CDR2 YYREEE (reference sequence). Trimming removed 0 bases at V and 5 bases at J, with 7 bases between. CDR3 nucleotides: TGTGCCAGCAGCTTGGTGGGGGTAGATACGCAGTATTTT. Protein: CASSLVGVDTQYF.

The chain employs TRBV10-3 and TRBJ1-6; a weak D match, TRBD1 (6 bases). Germline CDR1 and CDR2: ENHRY and SYGVKD. The length of the CDR3 is 16 residues. Trimming left V 0 bases short and J 6 bases short, with 12 bases between. CDR3 in DNA: TGTGCCATCAGTGAGTCGTGGGACATCGGTAATTCACCCCTCCACTTT. Its translation is CAISESWDIGNSPLHF.

The rearrangement uses TRBV2 and TRBJ2-2, with a weak D call TRBD2 (6 bases). V lost 9 bases to trimming and J lost 6 bases, with 14 bases between them. Germline CDR1 reads SNHLY; CDR2 reads FYNNEI. The CDR3 has 13 residues. The CDR3 DNA reads TGTGCCAGTCGACTAGTTTTAGCCGGGGAGCTGTTTTTT. It is translated as CASRLVLAGELFF.

The gene calls are TRBV20-1 and TRBJ2-3; no firm D call. V lost 3 bases and J 7 bases, leaving 14 bases between the germline ends. Germline CDR1 reads DFQATT; CDR2 reads SNEGSKA (reference sequence). The CDR3 sequence is 13 residues long. This chain's CDR3 is CSASPQRMYTQYF. CDR3 nucleotides: TGCAGTGCTAGCCCCCAACGGATGTATACGCAGTATTTT.

The rearrangement joins TRBV20-1 to TRBJ2-7, with TRBD2 matching 10 bases. The junction had 6 bases not matched to a gene; V was cut back by 0 bases and J by 1 base. CDR3 size: 16 residues. Germline CDR1 reads DFQATT; CDR2 reads SNEGSKA (reference sequence). Here the CDR3 DNA reads TGCAGTGCTAGAGATTGGGCTAGCGGGAGTTCCTACGAGCAGTACTTC. It specifies CSARDWASGSSYEQYF.

The rearrangement links TRBV19 to TRBJ1-1; no reliable D call. From germline, CDR1 is LNHDA and CDR2 SQIVND (reference sequence). V was clipped by 3 bases and J by 2 bases, with 10 bases between them. The CDR3 consists of 14 residues. CDR3 DNA sequence: TGTGCCAGTAGTATCCACCAAAAAAACACTGAAGCTTTCTTT. It encodes CASSIHQKNTEAFF.

In its sample, this clone is medium-sized. CDR3 in amino acids: CASSTPPGTGGEKLFF. The CDR3 DNA reads as TGTGCCAGCAGCACTCCCCCCGGGACAGGGGGAGAAAAACTGTTTTTT. The chain combines TRBV7-2 with TRBJ1-4; 11 bases are a match to TRBD1. V shed 5 bases, J shed 8 bases, and the junction held 10 bases outside the gene matches. The CDR3 has 16 amino acids. Germline values: CDR1 SGHTA, CDR2 FQGNSA.

This clone is classed as medium-sized. This chain joins TRBV2 and TRBJ2-7; D unresolved. V lost 7 bases and J 0 bases, leaving 10 bases between the germline ends. The CDR3 totals 13 residues. Germline V gene data show CDR1 as SNHLY and CDR2 as FYNNEI. The CDR3, as DNA: TGTGCCAGCACTTTCGAGGTCTCCTACGAGCAGTACTTC. Translation gives CASTFEVSYEQYF.

This clone is medium-sized within its sample. This chain joins TRBV5-1 and TRBJ1-1; D call uncertain. Trimming removed 0 bases at V and 2 bases at J, with 11 bases between. Germline V CDR1 and CDR2: SGHRS, YFSETQ. The CDR3 spans 15 residues. In DNA, the CDR3 is TGCGCCAGCAGCTTGGGCGGAGCGATCAACACTGAAGCTTTCTTT. Protein: CASSLGGAINTEAFF.

Sample share makes this clone medium-sized (0.01 to 0.1%). The J gene is TRBJ2-7, the V gene TRBV5-8; 14 bases are a match to TRBD2. The CDR3 extends over 14 amino acids. Unmatched junction bases numbered 1, after V lost 4 bases and J lost 4 bases. Germline CDR1 reads SGHTS; CDR2 reads YDEGEE. CDR3 bases: TGTGCCAGCAGCCGACTAGCGGGAGGGTACGAGCAGTACTTC. It encodes CASSRLAGGYEQYF. Complete variable domain (other parts from reference TRBV5-8 and TRBJ2-7): EAGVTQSPTHLIKTRGQQATLRCSPISGHTSVYWYQQALGLGLQFLLWYDEGEERNRGNFPPRFSGRQFPNYSSELNVNALELEDSALYLCASSRLAGGYEQYFGPGTRLTVT.